A single sample is the source of the 10 T cell receptor beta chains below, sequenced in a study of T-cell reconstitution after alpha-beta-depleted transplantation in children. This sample's TCRbeta library carried unique molecular identifier barcodes. TCRdb re-analysed the PCR reads in MiXCR, keeping a single row per CDR3 protein. This sample has a few hundred thousand distinct CDR3 sequences, with roughly 13% found just once. The sequencing used PBMCs, mostly from graft donor cells, collected 360 days after TCRalphabeta/CD19-depleted stem cell transplant. These receptors were taken from a male patient between 5 and 17 years old who had a stem cell transplant for acute myeloid leukemia, so the T cells may come from the graft donor.

The sample holds a few counts of this clonotype. J is TRBJ2-2 and V is TRBV6-1; TRBD1 matches 9 bases. Germline CDR1 and CDR2: MNHNS and SASEGT. V lost 6 bases and J lost 7; bases outside the gene matches: 9. The CDR3 loop spans 15 amino acids. CDR3 amino acids: CASRSQGALGGELFF. The CDR3 nucleotides read TGTGCCAGCAGGTCACAGGGGGCGCTTGGCGGGGAGCTGTTTTTT.

This clonotype was seen repeatedly, ten times or more. The chain links TRBV7-9 to TRBJ2-7; 10 bases match TRBD1. V shed 2 bases, J shed 3 bases, and the junction held 4 bases outside the gene matches. The CDR3 has 15 residues. Germline-derived CDR1 and CDR2 are SEHNR and FQNEAQ (reference sequence). CDR3 DNA sequence: TGTGCCAGCAGCTTAAGGCGGACAGGGGGCTACGAGCAGTACTTC. Its translation: CASSLRRTGGYEQYF. Full variable domain (remainder filled in from reference TRBV7-9 and TRBJ2-7): DTGVSQNPRHKITKRGQNVTFRCDPISEHNRLYWYRQTLGQGPEFLTYFQNEAQLEKSRLLSDRFSAERPKGSFSTLEIQRTEQGDSAMYLCASSLRRTGGYEQYFGPGTRLTVT.

In this sample, this clonotype turned up many times. This chain links TRBV5-1 with TRBJ1-3, with 8 bases identical to TRBD1. Germline V CDR1 and CDR2: SGHRS, YFSETQ. V lost 0 bases, J lost 0 bases, and 2 bases stayed unmatched. The CDR3 has 16 residues. CDR3 coding DNA: TGCGCCAGCAGCTTGGCTACAGGGGGCTCTGGAAACACCATATATTTT. Protein: CASSLATGGSGNTIYF.

This chain links TRBV20-1 with TRBJ2-7; D possibly matches TRBD1 or TRBD2 (5 bases each). The V end was cut by 6 bases, the J end by 3 bases, with 15 bases between. Germline values: CDR1 DFQATT, CDR2 SNEGSKA (reference sequence). The CDR3 consists of 13 residues. CDR3 sequence reads: CSAIRDHLYEQYF. CDR3 nucleotide sequence: TGCAGTGCCATCCGGGACCACCTCTACGAGCAGTACTTC.

This clonotype has a count of ten or more. The chain uses TRBV11-2 and TRBJ2-1; 10 bases agree with TRBD2. CDR3 length: 16 residues. Trimming took 6 bases from V and 3 from J; bases not matched to a gene: 8. Germline V lookup: CDR1 SGHAT, CDR2 FQNNGV. CDR3: CASRRTGTSDYNEQFF. The DNA of the CDR3 is TGTGCCAGCAGGCGAACCGGGACTAGCGACTACAATGAGCAGTTCTTC.

This clonotype was seen at least ten times. The chain uses TRBV12-3 or TRBV12-4 and TRBJ1-6; 8 nucleotides line up with TRBD1. This CDR3 contains 16 residues. V was pared by 6 bases and J by 4 bases, with 8 bases of the junction left unmatched. The CDR3 loop is CASSHPRQGYNSPLHF. Written as DNA, the CDR3 is TGTGCCAGCAGCCACCCCCGACAGGGGTATAATTCACCCCTCCACTTT.

The rearrangement joins TRBV29-1 to TRBJ2-2; TRBD2 matches 7 bases. The CDR3 consists of 16 residues. The junction had 11 bases not matched to a gene; V was cut back by 0 bases and J by 7 bases. The germline V gene has CDR1 SQVTM and CDR2 ANQGSEA. The DNA of the CDR3 is TGCAGCGTTGAAGAATCGAGGGAGGGCCAAGGCGGGGAGCTGTTTTTT. Translated: CSVEESREGQGGELFF.

The rearrangement joins TRBV14 to TRBJ2-7, with 11 bases that match TRBD1. The junction had 11 bases not matched to a gene; V was cut back by 2 bases and J by 5 bases. The CDR3 length is 17 residues. The germline V gene has CDR1 SGHDN and CDR2 FVKESK. CDR3 in DNA: TGTGCCAGCAGCCAATTATACGGACAGGGGGCGAACAACGAGCAGTACTTC. Protein product: CASSQLYGQGANNEQYF. Full variable domain (missing parts from reference TRBV14 and TRBJ2-7): EAGVTQFPSHSVIEKGQTVTLRCDPISGHDNLYWYRRVMGKEIKFLLHFVKESKQDESGMPNNRFLAERTGGTYSTLKVQPAELEDSGVYFCASSQLYGQGANNEQYFGPGTRLTVT.

This clonotype was recorded at least ten times. V gene TRBV6-2 or TRBV6-3 combines with J gene TRBJ2-2; 7 nucleotides line up with TRBD2. Losses at the gene ends were 8 bases for V and 3 bases for J; bases not matched to a gene: 6. This CDR3 is 14 amino acids long. Per the germline V gene, CDR1 is MNHEY and CDR2 is SVGEGT. In DNA form, the CDR3 reads TGTGCCAGCTGGGACTACCCAGACACCGGGGAGCTGTTTTTT. It encodes CASWDYPDTGELFF.

This clonotype came up many times. The rearrangement links TRBV5-1 to TRBJ2-6, with D perhaps TRBD1 (5 bases). Germline-derived CDR1 and CDR2 are SGHRS and YFSETQ. V lost 0 bases and J 1 base, leaving 11 bases between the germline ends. The CDR3 extends over 17 amino acids. The CDR3 here is CASSLEDRGSGANVLTF. The CDR3 DNA follows: TGCGCCAGCAGCTTGGAAGACAGAGGATCTGGGGCCAACGTCCTGACTTTC.